These 9 T cell receptor beta chains were all obtained from the same sample, sequenced in a study of persistence of HIV-infected CD4 T cells. The antigens for these receptors are not known. The libraries were made with immunoSEQ version 4 in survey mode. TCRdb keeps only in-frame clones here, not all; method: immunoSEQ multiplex PCR. The table lists tens of thousands of clones, roughly nine tenths of them singletons, with more than 0.4% in the top ten. Nonspecific anti-CD3/anti-CD28 bead stimulation represents the broad CD4+ T cell repertoire. Sorting selected CD4+ T cells upregulating both CD40 ligand and CD69. The material was CD4+ T cells sorted from PBMCs after approximately 20-hour stimulation, obtained from a patient who received antiretroviral therapy. These receptors all stem from an adult woman with HIV who was CMV-seropositive.

The rearrangement joins TRBV5-1 to TRBJ2-7; 8 nucleotides match TRBD1. The germline V gene has CDR1 SGHRS and CDR2 YFSETQ. This CDR3 region has 15 residues. V lost 0 bases, J lost 0 bases, and 2 bases stayed unmatched. The CDR3 region is CASSLGTGNSYEQYV. CDR3 in DNA: TGCGCCAGCAGCTTGGGGACAGGGAACTCCTACGAGCAGTACGTC.

The chain recombines TRBV5-1 with TRBJ1-1; D not resolved. Deletions cut 1 base from V and 4 bases from J, with 8 bases between. The CDR3 is made up of 13 amino acids. In germline, CDR1 is SGHRS, CDR2 YFSETQ. The CDR3 DNA reads as TGCGCCAGCAGCTTGCAAGGTGGCACTGAAGCTTTCTTT. This encodes CASSLQGGTEAFF.

This clone was counted a single time. This chain links TRBV14 with TRBJ2-5; D gene uncertain. Per the germline V gene, CDR1 is SGHDN and CDR2 is FVKESK. With 2 bases removed from V and 4 bases from J, the gap between germline ends came to 11 bases. This CDR3 is built from 14 residues. The CDR3 DNA reads TGTGCCAGCAGCCAACGGCGCAGCTCAGAGACCCAGTACTTC. The encoded protein is CASSQRRSSETQYF.

The chain links TRBV2 to TRBJ1-2; no clear D gene. The length of the CDR3 is 12 residues. Trimming left V 6 bases short and J 6 bases short, with 11 bases between. CDR1 SNHLY and CDR2 FYNNEI come from the germline V gene. The CDR3: CASRKVLDGYTF. DNA for the CDR3: TGTGCCAGCAGGAAGGTTCTGGATGGCTACACCTTC.

The V gene is TRBV6-1, the J gene TRBJ1-1, with 8 bases matching TRBD1. The CDR3 is 19 amino acids. Germline-derived CDR1 and CDR2 are MNHNS and SASEGT. J gave up 4 bases and V 4 bases, and 20 bases lay outside the gene matches. The CDR3 region is CASSAGFQGAVLGRTEAFF. The DNA for the CDR3 is TGTGCCAGCAGTGCTGGCTTTCAGGGGGCTGTCCTAGGCCGCACTGAAGCTTTCTTT.

This sequence joins TRBV12-3 or TRBV12-4 and TRBJ1-2, with a tentative D call TRBD1 (5 bases). This CDR3 region has 12 residues. Trimming removed 3 bases at V and 8 bases at J, with 10 bases between. DNA of the CDR3: TGTGCCAGCAGTTTTGGACAACGGGGCTACACCTTC. Translated: CASSFGQRGYTF.

As regards this clone: One junction end does not reproduce the germline sequence, and a read error may be involved. The rearrangement joins TRBV11-1 to TRBJ1-2; no clear D gene. Germline V gives CDR1 SGHAT, CDR2 FQDESV (reference sequence). The CDR3 sequence is 13 residues long. The CDR3 DNA follows: TGTGCCAGCAGCCCCCCGACGGTTTATGGCTGCACCTTC. This gives the protein CASSPPTVYGCTF.

The chain is built from TRBV5-1 and TRBJ2-2, with 7 bases lining up with TRBD1. Germline V lookup: CDR1 SGHRS, CDR2 YFSETQ. The CDR3 runs 15 residues. Unmatched junction bases numbered 0, after V lost 1 base and J lost 0 bases. The CDR3 protein is CASSLTGANTGELFF. CDR3 DNA sequence: TGCGCCAGCAGCTTGACAGGGGCGAACACCGGGGAGCTGTTTTTT.

The chain has TRBV3-1 (or the pseudogene TRBV3-2) and TRBJ1-2; 8 bases are a match to TRBD1. V lost 3 bases, J lost 5 bases, and 8 bases stayed unmatched. This CDR3 has 15 amino acids. Per the germline V gene, CDR1 is LGHDT and CDR2 is YNNKEL (reference sequence). CDR3 nucleotides: TGTGCCAGCAGCCACCCGACAGGGGTGAGATATGGCTACACCTTC. The encoded protein is CASSHPTGVRYGYTF.